The next 25 T cell receptor beta chains were all read from a single sample in a study of T-cell memory formation after mild COVID-19. MiXCR was run by TCRdb on the 5' RACE reads, yielding one entry per CDR3 protein. The sample contains 6,000 to 9,500 distinct CDR3 sequences, about a third of which appear only once. Sequences were obtained from PBMCs or a T cell subset sorted from them (not recorded which). The receptors originated from an adult woman who had mild COVID-19 (a few samples of this study predate the infection). Cell type and time point are not known.

This clonotype was detected ten times or more. J is TRBJ2-7 and V is TRBV11-2; no clear D gene. This CDR3 is built from 16 residues. Trimming left V 1 base short and J 4 bases short, with 17 bases between. Germline V gene lookup returns CDR1 SGHAT and CDR2 FQNNGV. The CDR3 DNA sequence: TGTGCCAGCAGCTTAGGGCCCGGTGAGTTCCCTTACGAGCAGTACTTC. Encoded protein: CASSLGPGEFPYEQYF. The full variable domain, rest sourced from reference TRBV11-2 and TRBJ2-7, is EAGVAQSPRYKIIEKRQSVAFWCNPISGHATLYWYQQILGQGPKLLIQFQNNGVVDDSQLPKDRFSAERLKGVDSTLKIQPAKLEDSAVYLCASSLGPGEFPYEQYFGPGTRLTVT.

The chain recombines TRBV5-4 with TRBJ2-7; TRBD1 agrees at 7 bases. Per the germline V gene, CDR1 is SGHNT and CDR2 is YYREEE (reference sequence). The CDR3 is 12 amino acids. Germline trimming cut 9 bases from V and 1 base from J; bases unmatched to any gene: 4. CDR3 region: CATRDSSYEQYF. The CDR3 coding sequence is TGTGCCACCCGGGACAGTTCCTACGAGCAGTACTTC.

The sample holds many counts of this clonotype. The rearrangement links TRBV7-4 to TRBJ1-4; possibly TRBD1 for D (6 bases). Germline lookup yields CDR1 SGHVT and CDR2 SQSDAQ. CDR3 size: 18 residues. V lost 11 bases to trimming and J lost 4 bases, with 29 bases between them. The CDR3 is CAPLRETGQPVDNEKLFF. The DNA of the CDR3 is TGTGCCCCCTTACGGGAAACAGGGCAACCGGTGGATAATGAAAAACTGTTTTTT. The whole variable domain, remainder taken from reference TRBV7-4 and TRBJ1-4, is GAGVSQSPRYKVAKRGRDVALRCDSISGHVTLYWYRQTLGQGSEVLTYSQSDAQRDKSGRPSGRFSAERPERSVSTLKIQRTEQGDSAVYLCAPLRETGQPVDNEKLFFGSGTQLSVL.

This clonotype was counted between two and nine times. The rearrangement joins TRBV9 to TRBJ2-5; weak D call: TRBD2 (6 bases). The CDR3 extends over 14 amino acids. CDR1 and CDR2 from the germline V gene are SGDLS and YYNGEE. Deletions cut 0 bases from V and 3 bases from J, with 9 bases between. The CDR3 reads CASSVAGVEETQYF. The CDR3 region has the DNA TGTGCCAGCAGCGTAGCGGGGGTTGAAGAGACCCAGTACTTC.

Judged by abundance, this clonotype is medium-sized. The chain carries TRBV11-1 and TRBJ2-1; D unresolved. This CDR3 contains 16 residues. The V end lost 2 bases, the J end lost 1 base, and 12 bases lay between the germline ends. Germline CDR1 and CDR2: SGHAT and FQDESV (reference sequence). In nucleotides, the CDR3 is TGTGCCAGCAGCTTAAACCTGGGCCTTTCCTACAATGAGCAGTTCTTC. Protein sequence: CASSLNLGLSYNEQFF.

J is TRBJ2-7 and V is TRBV29-1, with 7 bases aligning to TRBD1. Germline-derived CDR1 and CDR2 are SQVTM and ANQGSEA. The CDR3 is 11 amino acids. J gave up 3 bases and V 5 bases, and 1 base lay outside the gene matches. The CDR3 DNA reads as TGCAGCGTTTGGGACAGCTACGAGCAGTACTTC. Its protein is CSVWDSYEQYF.

This clonotype was seen at least ten times. The chain uses TRBV6-5 and TRBJ1-2; TRBD1 matches 7 bases. In germline, CDR1 is MNHEY, CDR2 SVGAGI. The ends lost 2 bases at V and 6 bases at J; junction bases unmatched: 12. The CDR3 is made up of 16 amino acids. Here the CDR3 DNA reads TGTGCCAGCAGTTACCACGGAAGCGACAGGGTGGATGGCTACACCTTC. It is translated as CASSYHGSDRVDGYTF.

This clonotype was counted at least ten times. The J gene is TRBJ2-5, the V gene TRBV2; TRBD2 is a possible D gene (5 bases). The CDR3 has 12 amino acids. CDR1 and CDR2 (germline): SNHLY, FYNNEI. Between the trimmed V and J ends, which lost 7 bases and 5 bases, there was a span of 11 bases. CDR3 bases: TGTGCCAGCAAGGGCCGGAGGGAGACCCAGTACTTC. Translating gives CASKGRRETQYF.

This clonotype is classed as medium-sized. This chain connects TRBV6-4 to TRBJ2-1; 9 bases map to TRBD2. V dropped 2 bases and J dropped 6; count of bases not matched to a gene: 2. In germline, CDR1 is MRHNA, CDR2 SNTAGT. There are 14 residues in the CDR3. CDR3 protein: CASSDSGGTNEQFF. As DNA, the CDR3 is TGTGCCAGCAGTGACAGCGGGGGGACCAATGAGCAGTTCTTC.

This clonotype was counted ten times or more. The chain combines TRBV2 with TRBJ2-3; 14 bases agree with TRBD2. This CDR3 has 15 amino acids. V lost 10 bases to trimming and J lost 6 bases; unmatched junction nucleotides: 9. Germline assignment: CDR1 SNHLY and CDR2 FYNNEI. The CDR3 DNA reads as TGTGCCAACTGGGGACTAGCGGGAGTTGTGGATACGCAGTATTTT. Protein: CANWGLAGVVDTQYF. Drawing the rest from reference TRBV2 and TRBJ2-3, the complete variable domain is EPEVTQTPSHQVTQMGQEVILRCVPISNHLYFYWYRQILGQKVEFLVSFYNNEISEKSEIFDDQFSVERPDGSNFTLKIRSTKLEDSAMYFCANWGLAGVVDTQYFGPGTRLTVL.

The table lists this clonotype with many counts. The chain has TRBV20-1 and TRBJ2-6, with D possibly TRBD2 on 5 matching bases. The germline V gene has CDR1 DFQATT and CDR2 SNEGSKA (reference sequence). The CDR3 runs 16 residues. Trimming left V 3 bases short and J 2 bases short, with 14 bases between. The CDR3 loop reads CSARKSGFTGANVLTF. CDR3 coding DNA: TGCAGTGCTAGGAAGTCGGGGTTCACTGGGGCCAACGTCCTGACTTTC.

This clonotype is deemed medium-sized. The chain carries TRBV5-1 and TRBJ1-5; D remains unclear. The CDR3 covers 19 residues. The V gene lost 0 bases and the J gene lost 0 bases, with 19 bases spanning the gap. The V gene's germline CDR1 is SGHRS and CDR2 YFSETQ. DNA of the CDR3: TGCGCCAGCAGCTTGGGCCCCCGGACGGGGTTTTATAGCAATCAGCCCCAGCATTTT. This codes for CASSLGPRTGFYSNQPQHF.

Ten or more counts support this clonotype. This chain links TRBV2 with TRBJ2-1; the match to TRBD1 covers 10 bases. CDR3 length: 21 amino acids. The germline V gene encodes CDR1 SNHLY and CDR2 FYNNEI. V gave up 7 bases and J gave up 7 bases; unmatched junction bases: 28. The CDR3 sequence is CASTNQLPGQGIMVRRNEQFF. CDR3 in DNA: TGTGCCAGCACTAACCAACTACCGGGACAGGGGATTATGGTTAGGCGGAATGAGCAGTTCTTC.

This clonotype was seen many times. The rearrangement joins TRBV7-2 to TRBJ2-7, with TRBD2 matching 7 bases. Germline V gives CDR1 SGHTA, CDR2 FQGNSA. V lost 0 bases and J lost 0; bases outside the gene matches: 11. The CDR3 is 18 amino acids. This CDR3 reads CASSLAFPPLADSYEQYF. CDR3 DNA sequence: TGTGCCAGCAGCTTAGCCTTTCCCCCCCTAGCGGACTCCTACGAGCAGTACTTC. The whole variable domain, remainder taken from reference TRBV7-2 and TRBJ2-7, is GAGVSQSPSNKVTEKGKDVELRCDPISGHTALYWYRQSLGQGLEFLIYFQGNSAPDKSGLPSDRFSAERTGGSVSTLTIQRTQQEDSAVYLCASSLAFPPLADSYEQYFGPGTRLTVT.

This clonotype was seen repeatedly, ten times or more. The rearrangement uses TRBV6-5 and TRBJ1-2; D is uncertain. Germline-derived CDR1 and CDR2 are MNHEY and SVGAGI. Deletions cut 6 bases from V and 0 bases from J, with 8 bases between. The CDR3 sequence is 13 residues long. The CDR3 nucleotides read TGTGCCAGCAGAAATGAGGCTAACTATGGCTACACCTTC. It yields the protein CASRNEANYGYTF.

This clonotype is judged medium-sized. The V call is TRBV5-1, the J call TRBJ2-2; D gene ambiguous. Germline V CDR1 and CDR2: SGHRS, YFSETQ. V shed 3 bases and J shed 6 bases, with 18 bases lying between them. The CDR3 has 16 residues. The CDR3, as DNA: TGCGCCAGCAGCTACGACCTAACCTTAGATTCCGGGGAGCTGTTTTTT. Protein product: CASSYDLTLDSGELFF. The full variable domain, its missing parts supplied by reference TRBV5-1 and TRBJ2-2, is KAGVTQTPRYLIKTRGQQVTLSCSPISGHRSVSWYQQTPGQGLQFLFEYFSETQRNKGNFPGRFSGRQFSNSRSEMNVSTLELGDSALYLCASSYDLTLDSGELFFGEGSRLTVL.

This clonotype was observed at least ten times. This chain's CDR3 is CASRWGEQYF. The CDR3 coding sequence is TGTGCCAGCAGGTGGGGTGAGCAGTACTTC. The rearrangement joins TRBV9 to TRBJ2-7, with D unclear. Trimming took 5 bases from V and 7 from J, leaving 7 bases between them. Germline V CDR1 and CDR2: SGDLS, YYNGEE. The length of the CDR3 is 10 residues.

By sample share, this clonotype is medium-sized. V usage is TRBV9 and J usage is TRBJ2-5, with D hard to call. CDR3 length: 15 residues. The V end was cut by 3 bases, the J end by 3 bases, with 15 bases between. Looked up from germline, CDR1 is SGDLS and CDR2 is YYNGEE. CDR3 coding DNA: TGTGCCAGCAGCGAGTGGGCGGCTAATGAAGAGACCCAGTACTTC. Protein product: CASSEWAANEETQYF. Full variable domain (outside the CDR3, taken from reference TRBV9 and TRBJ2-5): DSGVTQTPKHLITATGQRVTLRCSPRSGDLSVYWYQQSLDQGLQFLIQYYNGEERAKGNILERFSAQQFPDLHSELNLSSLELGDSALYFCASSEWAANEETQYFGPGTRLLVL.

This clonotype was seen at least ten times. The V gene is TRBV6-5, the J gene TRBJ1-5; the D is unclear. The CDR3 has 12 residues. The germline CDR1 and CDR2 sequences are MNHEY and SVGAGI. V was cut by 8 bases and J by 8 bases, with 13 bases left in between. For the CDR3, the DNA is TGTGCCAGCTCGGACGGTGGTGAGCCCCAGCATTTT. Its translation: CASSDGGEPQHF.

By sample fraction, this clonotype is large. The rearrangement uses TRBV27 and TRBJ1-3, with a weak D call TRBD1 (6 bases). Germline CDR1 MNHEY, CDR2 SMNVEV (reference sequence). The V end lost 6 bases, the J end lost 0 bases, and 15 bases lay between the germline ends. The CDR3 loop spans 16 amino acids. The chain's CDR3 is CASRPLRDTSGNTIYF. The DNA for the CDR3 is TGTGCCAGCAGGCCTCTCCGGGACACCTCTGGAAACACCATATATTTT.

This clonotype is medium-sized (0.01 to 0.1%) by share. The chain combines TRBV7-3 with TRBJ2-3; D is unclear. The germline V gene has CDR1 SGHTA and CDR2 FQGTGA. This CDR3 spans 17 amino acids. Between the trimmed V and J ends, which lost 5 bases and 6 bases, there was a span of 24 bases. CDR3 residues: CASSPKPDRKFGDTQYF. The CDR3 nucleotides read TGTGCCAGCAGCCCTAAGCCGGACCGGAAATTTGGGGATACGCAGTATTTT.

This clonotype is medium-sized within its sample. The chain joins TRBV24-1 to TRBJ2-7, with unresolved D. Germline V gives CDR1 KGHDR, CDR2 SFDVKD. The CDR3 contains 11 residues. V was trimmed by 3 bases and J by 5 bases, leaving 4 bases between them. CDR3 amino acids: CATSDTNEQYF. In DNA, the CDR3 is TGTGCCACCAGTGATACGAACGAGCAGTACTTC.

This clonotype was seen many times. This chain connects TRBV19 to TRBJ2-3; either TRBD1 or TRBD2 may fit D (6 bases each). The CDR3 contains 17 residues. Trimming stripped 5 bases from V and 8 bases from J, with 26 bases between. From germline, CDR1 is LNHDA and CDR2 SQIVND (reference sequence). The CDR3 here is CASSPRDWSRLQGTQYF. The CDR3 bases are TGTGCCAGTAGTCCCCGGGACTGGTCAAGGTTACAGGGTACGCAGTATTTT.

This clonotype has a count of ten or more. V is TRBV13 and J is TRBJ1-2; D is perhaps TRBD1 (5 bases). Trimming took 2 bases from V and 6 from J, leaving 10 bases between them. CDR3 length equals 13 residues. CDR1 is PRHDT, CDR2 FYEKMQ, per germline (reference sequence). The CDR3 region is CASSLSGSDGYTF. CDR3 DNA sequence: TGTGCCAGCAGCTTATCAGGGTCGGATGGCTACACCTTC.

The chain uses TRBV2 and TRBJ1-2; D might be TRBD1 (6 bases). This CDR3 has 15 amino acids. Germline V gives CDR1 SNHLY, CDR2 FYNNEI. V lost 3 bases to trimming and J lost 0 bases, with 11 bases between them. Here the CDR3 reads CASSEEPGANYGYTF. CDR3 DNA sequence: TGTGCCAGCAGTGAGGAACCAGGGGCTAACTATGGCTACACCTTC.